The following is a T cell receptor beta chain sequence with its context. The antigen remains unidentified. The same CDR3 can be traced to other DNA sequences in this sample. The assay was immunoSEQ multiplex PCR, and TCRdb's table has in-frame clones only and misses some. The sample lists 2 million to 2.5 million clones; around 96% were seen once. The data originate from a study of shared clonotypes between healthy human individuals. Study in general: A couple of female and three male donors aged 18 to 49 were enrolled.

Regarding the study as a whole: What naive subsets generally showed was a larger estimated richness than memory subsets showed. Represented diversity, genetic and exposure-history alike, was limited by few donors.

Terminally differentiated effector memory CD45RA+ cells were excluded by CCR7 positive selection of CD45RO-negative cells. Germline V gives CDR1 LNHDA, CDR2 SQIVND (reference sequence). V gave up 5 bases and J gave up 4 bases; unmatched junction bases: 4. This CDR3 contains 13 residues. The clonotype comes from a man younger than 30 in good health. The chain links TRBV19 to TRBJ2-7; 8 bases fit TRBD1. Source material: naive CD8+ T cells sorted from blood. The CDR3 nucleotides read TGTGCCAGTAGTCCGGGACAGGCATACGAGCAGTACTTC. Translated, it gives CASSPGQAYEQYF.